This is a list of T cell receptor beta chains from one sample in a study of T cell responses to AZD1222 COVID-19 vaccine. The data were produced by immunoSEQ multiplex PCR, yet TCRdb's version contains in-frame clones alone and is incomplete. Of 100,000 to 150,000 clones listed, just over 90% are singletons. The material was peripheral blood, obtained on day 0 of AZD1222 vaccination. The receptors come from an adult in good health. Each CDR3 is given with its conserved first and last residue. A D gene is named only where the DNA matches it firmly. Expanded clones get a size class; other rows say once, few or many, or leave the size out.

J	V	D	size	DNA	CDR3
TRBJ1-2	TRBV5-1	-	-	TGCGCCAGCAGCTTGGAGGCTAACTATGGCTACACCTTC	CASSLEANYGYTF
TRBJ2-5	TRBV7-9	-	-	TGTGCCAGCAGTCAAGGGGGGGCAGGCTCCGCGTTGGAGACCCAGTACTTC	CASSQGGAGSALETQYF
TRBJ1-4	TRBV5-4	-	-	TGTGCCAGCAGCTTGAACAGGGCCGTAAATGAAAAACTGTTTTTT	CASSLNRAVNEKLFF
TRBJ2-7	TRBV5-1	TRBD1	-	TGCGCCAGCAGCCAATCCCCGGGACAGGGGGTTTGGGAGCAGTACTTC	CASSQSPGQGVWEQYF
TRBJ1-1	TRBV19	-	-	TGTGCCAGTATCCAAGGGGGGCCGAACACTGAAGCTTTCTTT	CASIQGGPNTEAFF
TRBJ1-1	TRBV6-2/TRBV6-3	TRBD1	-	TGTGCCAGCAGTTACTCGAGGACCAGGGGGCGTACTGAAGCTTTCTTT	CASSYSRTRGRTEAFF
TRBJ1-1	TRBV18	TRBD1	-	TGTGCCAGCTCACCACTCGGGACAGGGGGATCAGGCACTGAAGCTTTCTTT	CASSPLGTGGSGTEAFF
TRBJ1-6	TRBV18	-	once	TGTGCCAGCTCACCACAGAGACTCAAAATTTTTCGTTCACCCCTCCACTTT	CASSPQRLKIFRSPLHF
TRBJ1-4	TRBV9	-	-	TGTGCCAGCAGCGACGCAGGGTGGGGCCCTAATGAAAAACTGTTTTTT	CASSDAGWGPNEKLFF
TRBJ1-1	TRBV19	TRBD1	once	TGTGCCAGTAGTTTAAGACAGGGCAAGAGCCCCCAGGCTTTCTTT	CASSLRQGKSPQAFF
TRBJ1-5	TRBV2	TRBD1	-	TGTGCCAGCAGTAGACAGGGGGTAGTGGGTCAGCCCCAGCATTTT	CASSRQGVVGQPQHF
TRBJ2-7	TRBV15	-	-	TGTGCCACCAGCAGAGATTTCTCCCTTCGCGGTACCCTAGCCTCCTACGAGCAGTACTTC	CATSRDFSLRGTLASYEQYF
TRBJ2-1	TRBV27	TRBD2	-	TGTGCCAGCAGTTCACTAGCGGGGGGCTGGAATGAGCAGTTCTTC	CASSSLAGGWNEQFF